This T cell receptor (beta chain) was sequenced during a study of OX40 agonist ivuxolimab in advanced cancers. General study findings and limits: Which antigen the expanded peripheral T cells recognized is unknown. CD8+ T cells averaged more expanded clones than CD4+.

A note on this clone: Its antigen remains unknown. The sample holds other DNA sequences that translate to the same CDR3.

This table comes from immunoSEQ multiplex PCR, and its TCRdb copy is limited to in-frame clones, with some not included. Among 70,000 or so clones listed, roughly nine tenths were seen once. This CDR3 comprises 13 residues. CDR1 is SQVTM, CDR2 ANQGSEA, per germline. Trimming at V came to 4 bases and at J to 2 bases, leaving 4 bases not matched to a gene. Sequencing was performed on CD4+ or CD8+ T cells sorted from blood, taken in a trial of the OX40 agonist ivuxolimab. The chain is built from TRBV29-1 and TRBJ1-2; 7 bases agree with TRBD1. The TCR comes from an adult with an advanced solid tumor such as melanoma, head and neck, liver or kidney cancer. CDR3 in DNA: TGCAGCGTTGTGACAGGGTCCAACTATGGCTACACCTTC. Translated: CSVVTGSNYGYTF.